This TCR beta chain was identified during a study of T-cell reconstitution after alpha-beta-depleted transplantation in children. Turning to this clonotype: Its matching antigen is unknown.

Findings and caveats of the study: After one year, T-cell counts and TCRbeta diversity mostly came from new T cells. Surviving recipient T cells and thymic progenitors accounted for the high day-60 TCRbeta diversity observed in some patients. At around two months after transplant, the alpha-beta T cells were reportedly derived from several hundred expanded clones that came from non-depleted graft cells.

A library of TCRbeta sequences, prepared with unique molecular identifiers, was generated. TCRdb processed the PCR reads anew with MiXCR; each CDR3 protein has one entry. The sample has approximately 630,000 distinct CDR3 sequences, about an eighth seen once. Unmatched junction bases numbered 10, after V lost 3 bases and J lost 5 bases. Germline V CDR1 and CDR2: DFQATT, SNEGSKA (reference sequence). The CDR3 sequence is 16 residues long. J is TRBJ2-1 and V is TRBV20-1, with TRBD2 matching over 10 bases. This clonotype originated in a girl aged 2 to 10 with congenital amegakaryocytic thrombocytopenia, due to receive a stem cell transplant. The sequences come from PBMCs, collected before TCRalphabeta/CD19-depleted stem cell transplant. The CDR3 DNA is TGCAGTGCTAGGGCCCCCTTGAGCGGGAGGGACAATGAGCAGTTCTTC. Its translation: CSARAPLSGRDNEQFF.